Below are 27 T cell receptor beta chains sequenced from a single sample in a study of post-analysis software for immune sequencing data. Findings of the study overall: TRBV5-6, TRBV5-1 and TRBV20-1 were among 4 or 5 TRBV segments more frequent in patients than controls.

Unique molecular identifiers were carried by the TCR beta cDNA libraries. TCRdb reprocessed the PCR reads with MiXCR, giving one entry per CDR3 protein. The data contain hundreds of thousands of distinct CDR3 sequences, approximately 30% of them singletons. No antigen is known for these receptors. Specimen: blood. The receptors were gathered from a girl aged 5-17 years with multiple sclerosis.

CDR3 region: CASSQDWPAGGSTDTQYF. CDR3 sequence (DNA): TGCGCCAGCAGCCAAGATTGGCCAGCGGGGGGGAGCACAGATACGCAGTATTTT. The V call is TRBV4-1, the J call TRBJ2-3; 10 nucleotides agree with TRBD2. The CDR3 runs 18 residues. The trim removed 0 bases at V and 0 bases at J, leaving 6 bases unmatched. Germline V gene sequence: CDR1 MGHRA, CDR2 YSYEKL.

The rearrangement links TRBV20-1 to TRBJ2-5; D is uncertain. The CDR3 contains 12 residues. Germline V gene lookup returns CDR1 DFQATT and CDR2 SNEGSKA (reference sequence). V lost 5 bases and J lost 3, with 10 bases in between. CDR3 sequence (DNA): TGCAGTGCTCCGGATCCTGAAGAGACCCAGTACTTC. This encodes CSAPDPEETQYF.

In its sample, this clonotype was seen a few times. This chain links TRBV6-5 with TRBJ1-6, with 8 bases identical to TRBD1. Germline-derived CDR1 and CDR2 are MNHEY and SVGAGI. The J segment lost 5 bases and the V segment lost 5 bases, leaving 8 bases of the junction unmatched. The CDR3 is 16 amino acids. CDR3 sequence (DNA): TGTGCCAGCAGTCAAAACAGGGGGAGGAATAATTCACCCCTCCACTTT. Its protein is CASSQNRGRNNSPLHF.

The CDR3 here is CASSFGGDNYEQYV. As DNA, the CDR3 is TGTGCCAGCAGTTTCGGCGGGGATAACTACGAGCAGTACGTC. The chain joins TRBV5-4 to TRBJ2-1; D possibly corresponds to TRBD2 (6 bases). The J call may not be correct, given that the DNA end is closer to TRBJ2-7. CDR1 is SGHNT, CDR2 YYREEE, per germline (reference sequence). The CDR3 spans 14 residues.

A single count supports this clonotype. The chain joins TRBV11-3 to TRBJ2-4; D is possibly TRBD2 (6 bases). The closer fit of TRBJ2-7 to the DNA end suggests the J call may be wrong. Germline values: CDR1 SGHNT, CDR2 YENEEA. The CDR3 length is 14 residues. The CDR3 bases are TGTGCCAGCAGCCTGGGGCTAGCGAGCGACGAGCAGTACTTC. Translated, it gives CASSLGLASDEQYF.

This chain uses TRBV5-6 with TRBJ1-1; D ambiguous. Trimming pared 4 bases from V and 1 base from J, leaving 17 bases between. CDR1 and CDR2 (germline): SGHDT, YYEEEE. This CDR3 is 16 amino acids long. The CDR3 sequence is CASSPRIGLWNTEAFF. As DNA, the CDR3 is TGTGCCAGCAGCCCCAGGATTGGGCTATGGAACACTGAAGCTTTCTTT.

As to this clonotype: At one end the junction does not follow the germline gene, possibly because of a read error. J is TRBJ1-5 and V is TRBV7-9, with 7 bases aligning to TRBD1. CDR3 size: 15 residues. Germline loops: CDR1 SEHNR, CDR2 FQNEAQ (reference sequence). CDR3 sequence (DNA): TGTGTCAGCAGCTTAAGTGACAGGGTCCATCAGCCCCAGCATTTT. The encoded protein is CVSSLSDRVHQPQHF.

This clonotype has only a few counts. The junction does not match germline at one end; this may be a read error. This chain links TRBV20-1 with TRBJ1-5; weak D call: TRBD1 (6 bases). The CDR3 sequence is 17 residues long. Germline CDR1 DFQATT, CDR2 SNEGSKA (reference sequence). The CDR3 spells CSARERWRGGGKRPQHF. DNA of the CDR3: TGTAGTGCTAGAGAGAGGTGGCGAGGGGGGGGAAAACGGCCCCAGCATTTT.

This clonotype was detected only a few times. The V gene is TRBV10-3, the J gene TRBJ2-1, with TRBD2 matching 9 bases. CDR1 is ENHRY and CDR2 is SYGVKD in the germline V gene. V gave up 11 bases and J gave up 5 bases; unmatched junction bases: 7. This CDR3 has 13 amino acids. This chain's CDR3 is CASDSGSDNEQFF. The CDR3 region has the DNA TGTGCCTCCGATAGCGGGAGCGACAATGAGCAGTTCTTC.

In this sample, this clonotype turned up a few times. The V and J genes are TRBV2 and TRBJ2-7; unclear D gene. Germline V gene lookup returns CDR1 SNHLY and CDR2 FYNNEI. The V and J ends lost 0 bases and 4 bases respectively, with 13 bases between them. There are 15 residues in the CDR3. In nucleotides, the CDR3 is TGTGCCAGCAGTGAAGCGTCGGCAGGATGGTACGAGCAGTACTTC. As protein: CASSEASAGWYEQYF.

DNA of the CDR3: TGTGCCAGCTCACCCCGGACTAGCGGCCACGAGCAGTACTTC. This codes for CASSPRTSGHEQYF. This sequence joins TRBV18 and TRBJ2-5; 10 bases fit TRBD2. The end of the DNA aligns better with TRBJ2-7, so the J call may be wrong. Germline V gene sequence: CDR1 KGHSH, CDR2 LQKENI. This CDR3 region has 14 residues.

The chain couples TRBV20-1 to TRBJ1-5; D unclear. This CDR3 is built from 15 residues. Trimming took 3 bases from V and 0 from J, leaving 12 bases between them. Germline V lookup: CDR1 DFQATT, CDR2 SNEGSKA (reference sequence). CDR3 region: CSASRVWGSNQPQHF. CDR3 nucleotides: TGCAGTGCTAGCCGGGTCTGGGGTAGCAATCAGCCCCAGCATTTT.

The V and J genes are TRBV6-6 and TRBJ2-3; unclear D gene. V shed 1 base and J shed 2 bases, with 10 bases lying between them. CDR1 and CDR2 (germline): MNHNY, SVGAGI (reference sequence). This CDR3 spans 15 amino acids. CDR3 coding DNA: TGTGCCAGCAGTTACTTGATGTCAGCCACAGATACGCAGTATTTT. This encodes CASSYLMSATDTQYF.

This clonotype was picked up a small number of times. V is TRBV7-9 and J is TRBJ2-7; 7 positions agree with TRBD2. Germline V gives CDR1 SEHNR, CDR2 FQNEAQ (reference sequence). The trim removed 4 bases at V and 4 bases at J, leaving 10 bases unmatched. CDR3 size: 15 residues. This chain's CDR3 is CASSSTTGGSYEQYF. CDR3 DNA sequence: TGTGCCAGCAGCTCTACGACGGGAGGCAGTTACGAGCAGTACTTC.

This chain connects TRBV6-5 to TRBJ2-7; D might be TRBD1 or TRBD2, each matching 6 bases. CDR1 and CDR2 (germline): MNHEY, SVGAGI. The CDR3 has 19 amino acids. Trimming left V 5 bases short and J 3 bases short, with 29 bases between. This CDR3 reads CASSHQRHGGGGIYYEQYF. The CDR3 DNA sequence: TGTGCCAGCAGTCACCAACGACATGGGGGCGGAGGGATCTACTACGAGCAGTACTTC.

The J gene is TRBJ2-1, the V gene TRBV7-8; D is ambiguous. Trimming pared 5 bases from V and 1 base from J, leaving 15 bases between. The germline CDR1 and CDR2 sequences are SGHVS and FQNEAQ. The CDR3 is 16 amino acids. CDR3 loop: CASSASRVISYNEQFF. Written as DNA, the CDR3 is TGTGCCAGCAGCGCATCACGGGTCATTTCCTACAATGAGCAGTTCTTC.

Details on this clonotype: The conserved phenylalanine or tryptophan is not found at the CDR3 terminus, so this likely reflects a read error. The rearrangement links TRBV11-2 to TRBJ2-1; D is uncertain. Germline CDR1 and CDR2: SGHAT and FQNNGV. CDR3 size: 12 residues. V lost 2 bases and J lost 5, with 4 bases in between. This CDR3 reads CASSLTHNEQFL. The DNA of the CDR3 is TGTGCCAGCAGCTTAACCCACAATGAGCAGTTCTTA.

The rearrangement joins TRBV6-1 to TRBJ1-6; 7 bases match TRBD1. V was pared by 7 bases and J by 14 bases, with 11 bases of the junction left unmatched. The CDR3 is 13 amino acids. The germline V gene has CDR1 MNHNS and CDR2 SASEGT. CDR3 DNA: TGTGCCAGCAAACCCGGACAGGATTTCACCCTCCACTTT. Protein: CASKPGQDFTLHF.

A few counts support this clonotype. This chain connects TRBV28 to TRBJ2-6; D is uncertain. V was clipped by 5 bases and J by 2 bases, with 10 bases between them. The germline gives CDR1 MDHEN, CDR2 SYDVKM. The CDR3 sequence is 15 residues long. The DNA for the CDR3 is TGTGCCAGCAGTCCCTCCAAGCCTGGGGCCAACGTCCTGACTTTC. As protein: CASSPSKPGANVLTF.

This rearrangement joins TRBV20-1 to TRBJ2-4; possibly TRBD1 for D (6 bases). The J call may be in error: the DNA end matches TRBJ2-7 better. Germline CDR1 DFQATT, CDR2 SNEGSKA (reference sequence). This CDR3 contains 13 residues. In nucleotides, the CDR3 is TGCAGTGCCCAGCGCCGACAGGATAACGAGCAGTACTTC. Residues: CSAQRRQDNEQYF.

This rearrangement joins TRBV20-1 to TRBJ2-1; D ambiguous. V lost 1 base to trimming and J lost 8 bases, with 15 bases between them. CDR1 and CDR2 from the germline V gene are DFQATT and SNEGSKA (reference sequence). The CDR3 runs 14 residues. The CDR3 loop reads CSARVKGPSHEQFF. The CDR3 bases are TGCAGTGCTAGAGTAAAGGGCCCCAGCCATGAGCAGTTCTTC.

This clonotype has a handful of counts. CDR3 bases: TGTGCGGCGGGAGAGGCGAACATTCAGTACTTC. It codes for CAAGEANIQYF. The chain uses TRBV7-2 and TRBJ2-4, with 7 bases that match TRBD2. The CDR3 covers 11 residues. Looked up from germline, CDR1 is SGHTA and CDR2 is FQGNSA.

V gene TRBV3-1 combines with J gene TRBJ1-1, with D unresolved. Trimming took off 3 bases at V and 3 bases at J, with 11 bases between the two ends. Per germline, CDR1 LGHDT and CDR2 YNNKEL (reference sequence). This CDR3 region has 14 residues. Here the CDR3 reads CASSQTDGDTEAFF. CDR3 bases: TGTGCCAGCAGCCAGACCGATGGGGACACTGAAGCTTTCTTT.

This clonotype occurred a few times. The rearrangement links TRBV5-6 to TRBJ2-1; TRBD2 agrees at 14 bases. CDR1 and CDR2 from the germline V gene are SGHDT and YYEEEE. The V segment lost 6 bases and the J segment 8 bases; nucleotides outside the gene matches: 10. The length of the CDR3 is 16 residues. Here the CDR3 DNA reads TGTGCCAGCAACCGACTAGCGGGAGGGGTTTTGGATGAGCAGTTCTTC. Encoded protein: CASNRLAGGVLDEQFF. The full variable domain, completed using reference TRBV5-6 and TRBJ2-1, is DAGVTQSPTHLIKTRGQQVTLRCSPKSGHDTVSWYQQALGQGPQFIFQYYEEEERQRGNFPDRFSGHQFPNYSSELNVNALLLGDSALYLCASNRLAGGVLDEQFFGPGTRLTVL.

This clonotype has just one count. The CDR3 region is CASSQGQGREAFF. The CDR3 coding sequence is TGTGCCAGCAGCCAAGGGCAGGGGAGGGAAGCTTTCTTT. The chain combines TRBV7-2 with TRBJ1-1; D might be TRBD1 (6 bases). The V gene's germline CDR1 is SGHTA and CDR2 FQGNSA. Trimming took 5 bases from V and 8 from J, leaving 15 bases between them. CDR3 length: 13 residues.

Regarding this clonotype: One end of the junction varies from germline; a read error may be responsible. This chain links TRBV12-3 or TRBV12-4 with TRBJ2-1; D is unresolved. The CDR3 runs to 16 residues. In DNA, the CDR3 is TGTGCCAGCAGTTCTGGACCCAAAGTCCCCTACAATGGGCAGTTCTTC. Translated: CASSSGPKVPYNGQFF.

To note about this clonotype: A read error may account for a junction end that differs from germline. V gene TRBV7-9 combines with J gene TRBJ2-1, with TRBD1 as a possible D gene (5 bases). This CDR3 has 17 residues. Germline V lookup: CDR1 SEHNR, CDR2 FQNEAQ (reference sequence). DNA for the CDR3: TGTGCCGGCAGCTTATGGGCAGGGCAGAGCTCCTACAATGAGCAGTTCTTC. Its translation: CAGSLWAGQSSYNEQFF. The whole variable domain, remainder taken from reference TRBV7-9 and TRBJ2-1, is DTGVSQNPRHKITKRGQNVTFRCDPISEHNRLYWYRQTLGQGPEFLTYFQNEAQLEKSRLLSDRFSAERPKGSFSTLEIQRTEQGDSAMYLCAGSLWAGQSSYNEQFFGPGTRLTVL.